This T cell receptor beta chain was observed in a study of OX40 agonist ivuxolimab in advanced cancers. Study-wide context: Ivuxolimab, which targeted the costimulatory receptor OX40 (CD134), was an agonistic, fully human IgG2 monoclonal antibody. Peripheral TCRbeta sequencing was intended to test whether TCR sequence diversity was altered and clonal T-cell expansion was caused by ivuxolimab. Of the roughly 51 patients in dose escalation, around 20 had hepatocellular carcinoma, approximately 15 had melanoma, 9 had renal cell carcinoma and 9 had head and neck cancer. Intravenous ivuxolimab was administered to patients every 2 weeks at six dose levels: 0.01, 0.1, 0.3, 1.5, 3 and 10 mg/kg. The paper reports the monotherapy dose-escalation portion (N = 52 patients) of the phase I ivuxolimab trial. Partial responses were achieved by three dose-escalation patients, of whom one had hepatocellular carcinoma and two had cutaneous melanoma. Patients were allowed to have had prior anti-PD-1, anti-PD-L1 or anti-CTLA-4 therapy, and approximately 43% of the dose-escalation patients had previously received checkpoint inhibitors. In the dose-escalation cohort, 70% to 85% of patients were male, and the mean age was roughly 60 years, with a range of about 20 to 79. On the study overall, not on this receptor specifically: Partial responders in the 0.1-3.0 mg/kg groups had among the lowest normalized peripheral clonal expansion, especially among CD8+ T cells. Low levels of normalized T-cell clonal expansion were also seen in some nonresponding patients. On average, CD8+ T cells showed more expanded clones than CD4+ T cells after ivuxolimab. At doses of 0.1 to 3.0 mg/kg, clonal expansion of both CD4+ and CD8+ T cells in blood was seen between baseline and week 6. The antigen specificity of the clonally expanded peripheral T cells was not determined.

There are a few counts of this clone. The antigen it binds to is not known. Within one base of it there is no much larger clone, and no base qualities were kept. Patients with a history of autoimmune disease or receiving systemic immunosuppression were excluded from the trial. Peripheral blood for TCR sequencing was drawn from every dose cohort at baseline, at cycle 4 day 1 and at cycle 7 day 1. The samples were taken from a phase I, first-in-human, multicenter, open-label dose-escalation trial of ivuxolimab. Adults with locally advanced or metastatic melanoma, renal cell, hepatocellular, or head and neck squamous cell carcinoma were enrolled in the trial. Before TCR sequencing, CD4+ T cells and CD8+ T cells from peripheral blood were sorted into separate populations. The CDR1 and CDR2 encoded by the germline V gene are SGHRS and YFSETQ. The CDR3 covers 15 residues, taking in both the cysteine and the phenylalanine. Only CDR3 DNA is held: 45 bases, read in frame from base 1. After removal of 0 bases from V and 10 bases from J, the junction retains 7 bases not matched to a gene.

For sequencing of the TCRbeta CDR3 region, genomic DNA was extracted from the sorted cells. TCRbeta CDR3 regions were sequenced using the immunoSEQ Assay. TCRdb retrieved this table from immuneACCESS and kept in-frame rearrangements only. Not all clones are present; in checked studies, unresolved V genes account for under half, and no reason is known for the remainder. The sample data list about 87,000 clones, and around four fifths of these were observed just once. The leading ten clones occupy approximately 0.78% of the sample. The source was CD4+ or CD8+ T cells sorted from blood, collected in a trial of the OX40 agonist ivuxolimab. The sequence derives from an adult with an advanced solid tumor such as melanoma, head and neck, liver or kidney cancer. This chain is built from TRBV5-1 and TRBJ1-6; TRBD1 lines up with 7 middle nucleotides. At the DNA level, the sequence is TGCGCCAGCAGCTTGGCAGACAGGGAGTCCTCACCCCTCCACTTT. This codes for CASSLADRESSPLHF.